The clone carrying this T cell receptor beta chain appeared once. Per the germline V gene, CDR1 is DFQATT and CDR2 is SNEGSKA (reference sequence). Trimming took off 5 bases at V and 6 bases at J, with 16 bases between the two ends. This CDR3 is built from 13 residues. The entry originates in a study of CD8 T cells in Susac syndrome. Random hexamers were used to reverse transcribe the RNA input (about 0.45 to 1 ug). Across 54 Vbeta and 13 Jbeta, TCR beta CDR3 was amplified with immunoSEQ multiplex PCR. TCRdb itself ran the immunoSEQ multiplex PCR reads through MiXCR, one entry per CDR3 protein. The table records approximately 140,000 distinct CDR3 sequences, roughly 95% of them present only once.

The material sequenced was CD4+ T cells from PBMCs. V usage is TRBV20-1 and J usage is TRBJ2-5, with a possible D match to TRBD2 (5 bases). The sequence derives from a human donor with multiple sclerosis. CDR3 DNA: TGCAGTGCTCGGTATGAGGGCGCAAAGACCCAGTACTTC. This encodes CSARYEGAKTQYF.